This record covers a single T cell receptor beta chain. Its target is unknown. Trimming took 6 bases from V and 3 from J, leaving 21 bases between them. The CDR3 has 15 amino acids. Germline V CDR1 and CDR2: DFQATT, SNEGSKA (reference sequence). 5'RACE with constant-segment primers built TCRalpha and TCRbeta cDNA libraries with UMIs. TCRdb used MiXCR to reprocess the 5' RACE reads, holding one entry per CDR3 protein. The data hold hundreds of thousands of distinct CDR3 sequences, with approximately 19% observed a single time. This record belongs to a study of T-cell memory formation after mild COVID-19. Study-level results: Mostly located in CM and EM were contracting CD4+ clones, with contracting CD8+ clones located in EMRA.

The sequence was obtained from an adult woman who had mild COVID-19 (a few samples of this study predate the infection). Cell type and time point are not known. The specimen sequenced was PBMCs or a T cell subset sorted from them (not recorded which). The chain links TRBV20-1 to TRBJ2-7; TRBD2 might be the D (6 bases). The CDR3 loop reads CSAGRGAGRNYEQYF. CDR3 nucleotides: TGCAGTGCCGGGCGAGGGGCGGGGCGAAACTACGAGCAGTACTTC.